This is a list of T cell receptor beta chains from one sample in a study of T cell responses to AZD1222 COVID-19 vaccine. Clones were sequenced by immunoSEQ multiplex PCR, and TCRdb holds only the in-frame ones, with some missing. The profile shows approximately 100,000 clones, around 91% of them singletons. Here the sequenced sample was peripheral blood, taken 28 days after the second AZD1222 dose. Receptors originate from an adult who received the AZD1222 COVID-19 vaccine. Each CDR3 is given without its conserved first and last residue. Expanded clones are given a class, and other clones once, few, many or no size at all.

v_gene,abundance,j_gene,CDR3aa
TRBV5-5,NA,TRBJ1-3,ASSHTWFGTGSQVSPN
TRBV3-1/TRBV3-2,NA,TRBJ2-7,ASSQGSNEQY
TRBV3-1/TRBV3-2,NA,TRBJ1-2,ASSSGTASARTGGYT
TRBV19,NA,TRBJ1-2,ASSILTAPNYGYT
TRBV5-1,NA,TRBJ2-2,ASSFQGIAGELF
TRBV30,NA,TRBJ1-4,AQGQGGYEKLF
TRBV7-2,NA,TRBJ1-1,ASSNRGRTEAF
TRBV19,NA,TRBJ2-7,ASSRNGQGVNPY
TRBV29-1,NA,TRBJ1-1,SVEGSGGWAF
TRBV6-5,NA,TRBJ2-7,ASSYRDRVGEQY
TRBV7-3,NA,TRBJ2-7,ASSLSPGAPADYEQY
TRBV7-8,NA,TRBJ2-1,ASSDRDFNNEQF
TRBV10-3,few,TRBJ2-7,AISGGADEQY
TRBV5-1,NA,TRBJ1-2,ASSGTGEVNYGYT